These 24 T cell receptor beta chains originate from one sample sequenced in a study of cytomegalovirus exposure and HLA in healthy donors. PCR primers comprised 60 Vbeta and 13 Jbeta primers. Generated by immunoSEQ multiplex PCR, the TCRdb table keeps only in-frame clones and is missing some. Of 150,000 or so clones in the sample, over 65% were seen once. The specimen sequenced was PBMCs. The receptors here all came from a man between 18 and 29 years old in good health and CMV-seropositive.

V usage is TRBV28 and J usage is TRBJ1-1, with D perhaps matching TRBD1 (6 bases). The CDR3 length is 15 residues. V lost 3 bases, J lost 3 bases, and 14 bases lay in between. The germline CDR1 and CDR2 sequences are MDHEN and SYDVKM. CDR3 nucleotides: TGTGCCAGCAGTTTTTCAAGGGGGTCGTACACTGAAGCTTTCTTT. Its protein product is CASSFSRGSYTEAFF.

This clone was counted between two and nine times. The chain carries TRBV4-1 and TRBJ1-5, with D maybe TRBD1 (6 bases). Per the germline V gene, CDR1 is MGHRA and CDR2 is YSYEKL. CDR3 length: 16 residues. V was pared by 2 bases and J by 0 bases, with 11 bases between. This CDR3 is CASSQQQGNSNQPQHF. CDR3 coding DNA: TGCGCCAGCAGCCAACAACAGGGAAATAGCAATCAGCCCCAGCATTTT.

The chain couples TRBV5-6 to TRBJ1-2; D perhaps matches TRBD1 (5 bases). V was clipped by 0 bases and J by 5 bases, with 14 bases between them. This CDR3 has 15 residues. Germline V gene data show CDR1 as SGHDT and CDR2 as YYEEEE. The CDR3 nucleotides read TGTGCCAGCAGCTTGGTAACAGGCGCAGAATATGGCTACACCTTC. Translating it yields CASSLVTGAEYGYTF.

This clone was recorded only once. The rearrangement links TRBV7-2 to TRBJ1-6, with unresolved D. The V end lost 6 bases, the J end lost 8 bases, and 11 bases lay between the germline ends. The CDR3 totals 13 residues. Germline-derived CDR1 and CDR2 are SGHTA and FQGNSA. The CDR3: CASSAQTDSPLHF. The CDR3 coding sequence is TGTGCCAGCAGTGCCCAGACTGATTCACCCCTCCACTTT.

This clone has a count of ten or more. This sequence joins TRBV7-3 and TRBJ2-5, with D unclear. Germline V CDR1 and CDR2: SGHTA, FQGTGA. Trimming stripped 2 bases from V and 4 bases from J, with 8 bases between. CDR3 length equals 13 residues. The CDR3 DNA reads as TGTGCCAGCAGCTTAGGAGTTACAGAGACCCAGTACTTC. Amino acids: CASSLGVTETQYF.

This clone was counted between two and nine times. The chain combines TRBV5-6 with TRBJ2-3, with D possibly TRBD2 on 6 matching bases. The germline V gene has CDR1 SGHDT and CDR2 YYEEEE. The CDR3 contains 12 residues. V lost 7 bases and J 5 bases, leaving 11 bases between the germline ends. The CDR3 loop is CASRGFEDTQYF. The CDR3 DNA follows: TGTGCCAGCCGGGGGTTTGAAGATACGCAGTATTTT.

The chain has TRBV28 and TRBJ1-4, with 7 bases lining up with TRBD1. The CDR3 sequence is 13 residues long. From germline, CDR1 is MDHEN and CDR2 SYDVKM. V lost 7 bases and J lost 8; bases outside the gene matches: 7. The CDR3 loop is CASIRRGHEKLFF. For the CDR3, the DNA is TGTGCCAGCATTAGAAGGGGGCACGAAAAACTGTTTTTT. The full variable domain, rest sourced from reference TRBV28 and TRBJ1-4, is DVKVTQSSRYLVKRTGEKVFLECVQDMDHENMFWYRQDPGLGLRLIYFSYDVKMKEKGDIPEGYSVSREKKERFSLILESASTNQTSMYLCASIRRGHEKLFFGSGTQLSVL.

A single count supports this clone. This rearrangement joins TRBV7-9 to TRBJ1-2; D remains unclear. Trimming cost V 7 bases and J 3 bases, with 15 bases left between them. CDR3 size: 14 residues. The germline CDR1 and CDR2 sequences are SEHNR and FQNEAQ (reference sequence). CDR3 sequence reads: CASKPNGGHYGYTF. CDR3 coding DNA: TGTGCCAGCAAACCCAATGGCGGGCACTATGGCTACACCTTC.

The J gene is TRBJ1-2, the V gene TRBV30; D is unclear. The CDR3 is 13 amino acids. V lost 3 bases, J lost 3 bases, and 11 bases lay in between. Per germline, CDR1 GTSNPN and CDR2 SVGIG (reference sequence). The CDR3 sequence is CAWSLTHHYGYTF. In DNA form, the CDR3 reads TGTGCCTGGAGCCTGACACACCACTATGGCTACACCTTC.

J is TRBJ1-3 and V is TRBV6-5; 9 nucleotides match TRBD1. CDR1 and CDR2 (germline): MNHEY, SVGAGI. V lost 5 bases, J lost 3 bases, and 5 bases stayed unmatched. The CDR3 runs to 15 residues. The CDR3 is CASSRQGVYGNTIYF. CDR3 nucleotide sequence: TGTGCCAGCAGTCGACAGGGGGTTTATGGAAACACCATATATTTT.

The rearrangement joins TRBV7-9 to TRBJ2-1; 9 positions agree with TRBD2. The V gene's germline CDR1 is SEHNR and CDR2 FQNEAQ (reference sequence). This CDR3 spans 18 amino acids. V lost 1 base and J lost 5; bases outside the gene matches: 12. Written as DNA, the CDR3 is TGTGCCAGCAGCTTAGATAAGTGGGCGGGGGGGCTCCACAATGAGCAGTTCTTC. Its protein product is CASSLDKWAGGLHNEQFF.

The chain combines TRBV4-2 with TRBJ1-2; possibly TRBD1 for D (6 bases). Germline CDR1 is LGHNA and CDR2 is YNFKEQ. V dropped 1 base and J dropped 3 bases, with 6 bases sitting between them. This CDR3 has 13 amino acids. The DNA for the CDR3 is TGTGCCAGCAGCCAAGGACAGGACTATGGCTACACCTTC. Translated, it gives CASSQGQDYGYTF.

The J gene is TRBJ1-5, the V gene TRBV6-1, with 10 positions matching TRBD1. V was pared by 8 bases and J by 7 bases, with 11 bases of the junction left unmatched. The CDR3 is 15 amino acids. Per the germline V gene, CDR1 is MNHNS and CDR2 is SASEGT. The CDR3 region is CASRSTGGERQPQHF. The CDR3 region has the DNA TGTGCCAGCCGATCGACAGGGGGCGAGCGGCAGCCCCAGCATTTT.

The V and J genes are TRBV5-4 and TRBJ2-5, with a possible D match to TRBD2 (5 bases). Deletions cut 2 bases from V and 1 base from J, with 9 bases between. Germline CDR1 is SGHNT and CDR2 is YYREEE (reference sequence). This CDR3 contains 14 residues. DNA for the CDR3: TGTGCCAGCAGCTTCGGGGTTGTCCAAGAGACCCAGTACTTC. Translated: CASSFGVVQETQYF.

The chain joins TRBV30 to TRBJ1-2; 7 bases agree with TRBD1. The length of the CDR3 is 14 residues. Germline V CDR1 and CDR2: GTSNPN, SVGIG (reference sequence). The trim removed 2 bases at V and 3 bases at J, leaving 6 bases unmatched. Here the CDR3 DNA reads TGTGCCTGGAGTCCAGGGGGTCAGGACTATGGCTACACCTTC. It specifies CAWSPGGQDYGYTF.

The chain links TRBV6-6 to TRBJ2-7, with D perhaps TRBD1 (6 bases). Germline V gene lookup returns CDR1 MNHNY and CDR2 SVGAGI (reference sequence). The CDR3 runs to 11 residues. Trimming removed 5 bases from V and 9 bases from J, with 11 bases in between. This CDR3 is CASSRGTLQYV. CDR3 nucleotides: TGTGCCAGCAGTAGGGGGACCTTGCAGTACGTC.

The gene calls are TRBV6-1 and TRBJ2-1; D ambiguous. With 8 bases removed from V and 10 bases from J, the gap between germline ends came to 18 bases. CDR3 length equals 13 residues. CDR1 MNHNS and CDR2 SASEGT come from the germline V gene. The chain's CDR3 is CASGARSRREQFF. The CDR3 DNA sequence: TGTGCCAGCGGAGCCCGGTCCCGAAGGGAGCAGTTCTTC.

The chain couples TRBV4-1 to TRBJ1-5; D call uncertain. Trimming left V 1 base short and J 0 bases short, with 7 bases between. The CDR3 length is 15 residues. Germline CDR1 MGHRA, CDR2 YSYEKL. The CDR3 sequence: CASSQGSYSNQPQHF. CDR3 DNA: TGCGCCAGCAGCCAAGGGAGCTATAGCAATCAGCCCCAGCATTTT.

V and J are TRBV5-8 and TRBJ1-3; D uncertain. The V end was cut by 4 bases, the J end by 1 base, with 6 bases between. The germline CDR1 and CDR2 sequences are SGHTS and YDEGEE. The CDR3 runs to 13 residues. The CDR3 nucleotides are TGTGCCAGCAGCCGCGTGTCTGGAAACACCATATATTTT. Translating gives CASSRVSGNTIYF.

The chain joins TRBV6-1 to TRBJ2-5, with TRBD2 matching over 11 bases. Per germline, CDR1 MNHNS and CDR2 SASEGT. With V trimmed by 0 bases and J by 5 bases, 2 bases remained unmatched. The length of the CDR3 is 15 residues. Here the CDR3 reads CASSEAASGGETQYF. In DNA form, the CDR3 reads TGTGCCAGCAGTGAAGCCGCTAGCGGGGGGGAGACCCAGTACTTC.

CDR3 bases: TGTGCCTGGTCCACAGGGGCTAGCGGGAGGGCCCCCGGGGAGCTGTTTTTT. It codes for CAWSTGASGRAPGELFF. The V call is TRBV30, the J call TRBJ2-2; 12 bases fit TRBD2. CDR3 length: 17 amino acids. The germline V gene encodes CDR1 GTSNPN and CDR2 SVGIG (reference sequence). J lost 6 bases, V lost 5 bases, and 13 bases had no gene match.

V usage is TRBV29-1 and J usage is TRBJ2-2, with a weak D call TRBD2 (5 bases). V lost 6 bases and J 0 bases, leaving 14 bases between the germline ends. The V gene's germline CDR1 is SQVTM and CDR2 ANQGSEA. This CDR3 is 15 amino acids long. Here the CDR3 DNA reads TGCAGCGTCTATTCGGGAAGCGCGAACACCGGGGAGCTGTTTTTT. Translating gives CSVYSGSANTGELFF.

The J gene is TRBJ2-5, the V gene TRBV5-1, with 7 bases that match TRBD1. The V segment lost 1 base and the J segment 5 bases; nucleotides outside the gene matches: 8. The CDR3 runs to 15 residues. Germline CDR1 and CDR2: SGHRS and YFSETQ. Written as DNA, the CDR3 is TGCGCCAGCAGCTTGTACGGGACAGAGACGGAGACCCAGTACTTC. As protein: CASSLYGTETETQYF.

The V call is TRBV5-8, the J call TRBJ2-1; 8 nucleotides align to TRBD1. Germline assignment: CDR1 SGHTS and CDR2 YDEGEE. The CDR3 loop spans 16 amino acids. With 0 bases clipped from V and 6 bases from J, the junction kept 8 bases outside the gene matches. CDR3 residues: CASSLDRDRRINEQFF. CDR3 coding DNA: TGTGCCAGCAGCTTGGATCGGGACAGGAGAATCAATGAGCAGTTCTTC. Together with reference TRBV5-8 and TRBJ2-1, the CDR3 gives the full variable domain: EAGVTQSPTHLIKTRGQQATLRCSPISGHTSVYWYQQALGLGLQFLLWYDEGEERNRGNFPPRFSGRQFPNYSSELNVNALELEDSALYLCASSLDRDRRINEQFFGPGTRLTVL.